The rows below give T cell receptor beta chains drawn from one sample of a study of blood T cell repertoires in COVID-19. TCRdb's table, derived via immunoSEQ multiplex PCR, lists solely in-frame clones and lacks some. The table lists around 200,000 clones, around 88% of them singletons. Sequences were obtained from peripheral blood. All receptors come from a woman in her forties or fifties with acute or convalescent COVID-19. Both conserved end residues are part of each CDR3. The order of the fields is V gene, J gene, D gene, clone size, CDR3 DNA, CDR3 protein. D genes are given only for firm matches. Size is stated for part of the rows, as once, few or many counts, or as a class when the clone is expanded.

>TRBV11-2|TRBJ2-7|TRBD2|-
TGTGCCAGCAGCTTAGCGCTAGCGGGATCTTACGAGCAGTACTTC
CASSLALAGSYEQYF
>TRBV2|TRBJ2-5|-|-
TGTGCCAGCGGACTTACAGGGAAAGGCCCAGAGACCCAGTACTTC
CASGLTGKGPETQYF
>TRBV5-4|TRBJ2-2|TRBD1|few
TGTGCCAGCAGCATCCGGGACAGGGAGACCGGGGAGCTGTTTTTT
CASSIRDRETGELFF
>TRBV12-3/TRBV12-4|TRBJ2-7|-|-
TGTGCCAGCAGCCTAGGGGGGGGCGAGCAGTACTTC
CASSLGGGEQYF
>TRBV10-1|TRBJ2-1|TRBD1|-
TGCGCCAGCAGTGAGTTTCAGGGGGCCTACAATGAGCAGTTCTTC
CASSEFQGAYNEQFF
>TRBV6-5|TRBJ2-7|TRBD1|-
TGTGCCAGCAGTCCGGGACAGAGCCCCTACGAGCAGTACTTC
CASSPGQSPYEQYF
>TRBV29-1|TRBJ2-1|-|-
TGCAGCGTTGGTACTAGCCTCAATGAGCAGTTCTTC
CSVGTSLNEQFF
>TRBV11-2|TRBJ2-1|-|once
TGTGCCAGCAGCATCCCACTAGGAAATGAGCAGTTCTTC
CASSIPLGNEQFF
>TRBV10-3|TRBJ1-4|-|once
TGTGCCATCAGTGACGGACAGCGCGGCGGTGAAAAACTGTTTTTT
CAISDGQRGGEKLFF
>TRBV28|TRBJ2-7|-|-
TGTGCCAGCAGTTCGCCGGACACAAGTTCCTACGAGCAGTACTTC
CASSSPDTSSYEQYF
>TRBV24-1|TRBJ2-1|-|-
TGTGCCACCAGTGCAACCCAGAAGAACAATGAGCAGTTCTTC
CATSATQKNNEQFF
>TRBV3-1/TRBV3-2|TRBJ2-5|TRBD2|-
TGTGCCAGCAGCCAACCGGGACTAGCCGAAGAGACCCAGTACTTC
CASSQPGLAEETQYF
>TRBV5-6|TRBJ2-4|TRBD1|-
TGTGCCAGCAGCTCAGGGGGCGAGGGAAACATTCAGTACTTC
CASSSGGEGNIQYF
>TRBV12-5|TRBJ2-5|-|-
TGTGCTAGTGGTTTAGCGGAGACCCAGTACTTC
CASGLAETQYF
>TRBV21-1|TRBJ2-4|-|-
TGTGCCAGCACCAGAGAGGACAGAAGCCAAAACATTCAGTACTTC
CASTREDRSQNIQYF
>TRBV29-1|TRBJ2-1|TRBD2|-
TGCAGCGTCCACGAAGTGGGACTAGCGGAAAAAACCTACAATGAGCAGTTCTTC
CSVHEVGLAEKTYNEQFF
>TRBV27|TRBJ2-1|TRBD2|-
TGTGCCAGCTCTAGCGGGAGGCTCAATGAGCAGTTCTTC
CASSSGRLNEQFF
>TRBV18|TRBJ2-1|-|-
TGTGCCAGCTCACAAGAGACTAGTATATCTCAGTTCTTC
CASSQETSISQFF
>TRBV29-1|TRBJ2-7|TRBD2|-
TGCAGCGTTGAGACTAGCGGGATGTTTTACGAGCAGTACTTC
CSVETSGMFYEQYF
>TRBV10-1|TRBJ2-1|TRBD2|-
TGCGCCAGCAGTGAAACCCGACTAGCGGGAGGCGGGAATGAGCAGTTCTTC
CASSETRLAGGGNEQFF
>TRBV9|TRBJ2-1|-|-
TGTGCCAGCAGCGGAGATGAGCAGTTCTTC
CASSGDEQFF
>TRBV7-5|TRBJ1-4|-|-
TGTGCCAGAAGCCCAGTGGACAGGCGGAATGAAAAACTGTTTTTT
CARSPVDRRNEKLFF
>TRBV5-6|TRBJ1-6|-|-
TGTGCCAGCAGCCTAGAGGGTCATCGGGGGTCACCCCTCCACTTT
CASSLEGHRGSPLHF
>TRBV29-1|TRBJ2-2|-|-
TGCAGCGCGGTGGCAGACTCGAACACCGGGGAGCTGTTTTTT
CSAVADSNTGELFF
>TRBV7-6|TRBJ2-3|-|-
TGTGCCAGCAGCCCATACATCGGGGATACGCAGTATTTT
CASSPYIGDTQYF
>TRBV6-5|TRBJ1-1|-|-
TGTGCCAGCAGCCGAGCGGGGGACACTGAAGCTTTCTTT
CASSRAGDTEAFF
>TRBV27|TRBJ1-1|-|-
TGTGCCAGCAGTCCTGCCTACCAGGGGTTCCCTGAAGCTTTCTTT
CASSPAYQGFPEAFF
>TRBV4-2|TRBJ2-3|TRBD2|-
TGTGCCAGCAGCCAAGAGTATCCTAGCGGGAGGGCCGATACGCAGTATTTT
CASSQEYPSGRADTQYF
>TRBV18|TRBJ2-3|-|-
TGTGCCAGCTCACGGAGCGGTAGCACAGATACGCAGTATTTT
CASSRSGSTDTQYF
>TRBV5-1|TRBJ2-1|TRBD2|-
TGCGCCAGCAGCTTGGGCACTAGCGGCTACAATGAGCAGTTCTTC
CASSLGTSGYNEQFF
>TRBV27|TRBJ1-6|-|-
TGTGCCAGCGGGCCCCTCCCCATCCGAGGGTCACCCCTCCACTTT
CASGPLPIRGSPLHF
>TRBV24-1|TRBJ2-1|-|once
TGTGCCACCAGTGATACCTATAATCTAGAGGGTGAGCAGTTCTTC
CATSDTYNLEGEQFF
>TRBV21-1|TRBJ2-1|-|few
TGTGCCAGCAGCAAAGCTGCGGAGAGCTCCTACAATGAGCAGTTCTTC
CASSKAAESSYNEQFF
>TRBV15|TRBJ1-1|-|-
TGTGCCACCAGCAGAGAGGCAACAGGGTTTTTCCCTGAAGCTTTCTTT
CATSREATGFFPEAFF
>TRBV2|TRBJ1-6|-|-
TGTGCCAGCAGTGAATGGGCAGCCAATTCACCCCTCCACTTT
CASSEWAANSPLHF
>TRBV14|TRBJ1-2|-|-
TGTGCCAGCAGCCAAGTACAGGGTCGATCCTACACCTTC
CASSQVQGRSYTF
>TRBV11-2|TRBJ2-7|-|many
TGTGCCAGCAGCTTAGATGGTCTGCAGTTCTACGAGCAGTACTTC
CASSLDGLQFYEQYF
>TRBV9|TRBJ2-1|-|-
TGTGCCAGCAGCGTAGGGCAGTGGGAGTATTACAATGAGCAGTTCTTC
CASSVGQWEYYNEQFF
>TRBV27|TRBJ2-1|TRBD2|-
TGTGCCAGCAGTTTATCGGCGGGAGGTTATAATGAGCAGTTCTTC
CASSLSAGGYNEQFF
>TRBV6-5|TRBJ2-7|TRBD1|-
TGTGCCAGCAGTTATAAGCAGGGGGCCTCCTACGAGCAGTACTTC
CASSYKQGASYEQYF
>TRBV11-2|TRBJ2-3|TRBD1|-
TGTGCCAGCAGCTCCAGAGGGGGACAGCCCACAGATACGCAGTATTTT
CASSSRGGQPTDTQYF
>TRBV29-1|TRBJ1-2|TRBD1|-
TGCAGCGGCGACAGGGGCGCGGAAGGCTACACCTTC
CSGDRGAEGYTF
>TRBV28|TRBJ2-1|TRBD2|-
TGTGCCAGCACTAATAGCGGGAGTAAACGGCAGTTCTTC
CASTNSGSKRQFF
>TRBV27|TRBJ1-2|TRBD1|-
TGTGCCAGCAGTTTGTCCGGGACAGGGGGCGCCAACTATGGCTACACCTTC
CASSLSGTGGANYGYTF
>TRBV29-1|TRBJ2-7|TRBD1|-
TGCAGCGTTGTCTGGGGACAGTTGCTCCAGGGCTCCTACGAGCAGTACTTC
CSVVWGQLLQGSYEQYF
>TRBV5-8|TRBJ2-1|TRBD1|-
TGTGCCAGCGCGACGGGACAGGGGGCGAACTACAATGAGCAGTTCTTC
CASATGQGANYNEQFF
>TRBV2|TRBJ2-7|TRBD1|once
TGTGCCAGCAGTTATCCGGGACAGGGTTTCTACGAGCAGTACTTC
CASSYPGQGFYEQYF
>TRBV19|TRBJ1-2|-|-
TGTGCCAGTACCATAGACGGTCAGGGAGGTAACTATGGCTACACCTTC
CASTIDGQGGNYGYTF
>TRBV11-2|TRBJ2-5|TRBD2|-
TGTGCCAGCAGTCTAGGGACTAGCAGAAGCCAAGAGACCCAGTACTTC
CASSLGTSRSQETQYF
>TRBV5-4|TRBJ2-3|TRBD2|-
TGTGCCAGCAGCTTGGGAGGGACTAGAACAGATACGCAGTATTTT
CASSLGGTRTDTQYF
>TRBV29-1|TRBJ2-5|-|-
TGCAGCGTTGAAGATCGGGTAAAAGAGACCCAGTACTTC
CSVEDRVKETQYF
>TRBV6-4|TRBJ2-2|TRBD2|-
TGTGCCAGCAGTGAATGGGGAGGGACCGGGGAGCTGTTTTTT
CASSEWGGTGELFF
>TRBV6-5|TRBJ2-7|-|-
TGTGCCAGCAGTTACTCAGCAGGGCCCTCCTACGAGCAGTACTTC
CASSYSAGPSYEQYF
>TRBV18|TRBJ1-1|-|-
TGTGCCAGCCGGGGAGGCCTGAACACTGAAGCTTTCTTT
CASRGGLNTEAFF
>TRBV7-3|TRBJ2-3|TRBD2|-
TGTGCCAGCAGCTTAACGCGGGAGCAATCAGATACGCAGTATTTT
CASSLTREQSDTQYF
>TRBV30|TRBJ2-3|TRBD2|-
TGTGCCTGGAGTACGGGACTAGCGGGAGCAGATACGCAGTATTTT
CAWSTGLAGADTQYF
>TRBV5-1|TRBJ2-7|-|few
TGCGCCAGCGGAGCAGATGCCTACGAGCAGTACTTC
CASGADAYEQYF
>TRBV20-1|TRBJ1-2|TRBD1|-
TGCAGTGCGAGACAGGGAAGTGGCTACACCTTC
CSARQGSGYTF
>TRBV30|TRBJ1-2|TRBD1|-
TGTGCCTGGGACCCCGGGACAGGGAGGCTCTATGGCTACACCTTC
CAWDPGTGRLYGYTF